Each of the 18 T cell receptor beta chains below was sequenced from the same sample in a study of cytomegalovirus exposure and HLA in healthy donors. The repertoire was sequenced with immunoSEQ multiplex PCR; TCRdb's copy has only in-frame clones and lacks some. This table holds about 150,000 clones, about 82% found once. Sequenced: PBMCs. The source is a human donor in good health.

This clone was seen a single time. This chain joins TRBV18 and TRBJ2-7; D ambiguous. Germline V lookup: CDR1 KGHSH, CDR2 LQKENI. The ends were cut back, 0 bases at V and 5 bases at J, with 11 bases in the middle. This CDR3 has 14 residues. CDR3: CASSPPLETHEQYF. The DNA of the CDR3 is TGTGCCAGCTCACCACCTCTGGAGACTCACGAGCAGTACTTC.

In its sample, this clone ranks as medium-sized. This chain joins TRBV19 and TRBJ2-2; possibly TRBD1 for D (5 bases). The CDR3 is 15 amino acids. CDR1 and CDR2 (germline): LNHDA, SQIVND (reference sequence). Trimming cost V 3 bases and J 6 bases, with 14 bases left between them. The CDR3 spells CASSMWGTRAGELFF. CDR3 DNA sequence: TGTGCCAGTAGTATGTGGGGAACCAGGGCCGGGGAGCTGTTTTTT.

The V gene is TRBV28, the J gene TRBJ2-1; the match to TRBD2 covers 7 bases. Per germline, CDR1 MDHEN and CDR2 SYDVKM. This CDR3 has 15 residues. V lost 5 bases to trimming and J lost 6 bases; unmatched junction nucleotides: 10. The CDR3 loop reads CASSTRTRSGNEQFF. In nucleotides, the CDR3 is TGTGCCAGCAGTACCCGGACTAGAAGTGGCAATGAGCAGTTCTTC.

This chain uses TRBV7-3 with TRBJ1-1; no definite D call. Trimming stripped 2 bases from V and 1 base from J, with 8 bases between. The length of the CDR3 is 14 residues. The germline V gene encodes CDR1 SGHTA and CDR2 FQGTGA. In nucleotides, the CDR3 is TGTGCCAGCAGCTTACTTGGGCGGAACACTGAAGCTTTCTTT. Its protein is CASSLLGRNTEAFF.

The V call is TRBV21-1, the J call TRBJ2-7; the table's D call, TRBD1, has no DNA check behind it. TRBV21-1 is marked as a pseudogene. The CDR3 spans 12 residues. CDR3 nucleotide sequence: TGTGCCAGCAGCAACAGGGGGGCCGAGCAGTACTTC. Its translation is CASSNRGAEQYF.

V usage is TRBV6-1 and J usage is TRBJ2-1; 8 nucleotides agree with TRBD1. The CDR3 totals 14 residues. V gave up 7 bases and J gave up 2 bases; unmatched junction bases: 4. CDR1 and CDR2 from the germline V gene are MNHNS and SASEGT. The CDR3 protein is CASKRTGTYNEQFF. DNA of the CDR3: TGTGCCAGCAAAAGGACAGGGACCTACAATGAGCAGTTCTTC.

The chain combines TRBV5-6 with TRBJ1-2; possibly TRBD1 for D (5 bases). V gave up 0 bases and J gave up 0 bases, with 18 bases separating them. The CDR3 has 18 amino acids. Germline assignment: CDR1 SGHDT and CDR2 YYEEEE. The CDR3 is CASSLAQGLYITNYGYTF. DNA of the CDR3: TGTGCCAGCAGCTTGGCGCAGGGCCTATATATTACTAACTATGGCTACACCTTC.

V usage is TRBV9 and J usage is TRBJ2-1; D perhaps matches TRBD2 (5 bases). With 0 bases removed from V and 2 bases from J, the gap between germline ends came to 12 bases. Germline assignment: CDR1 SGDLS and CDR2 YYNGEE. The CDR3 runs 16 residues. CDR3 protein: CASSVVPKGAYNEQFF. DNA for the CDR3: TGTGCCAGCAGCGTAGTACCCAAGGGAGCCTACAATGAGCAGTTCTTC.

V is TRBV15 and J is TRBJ1-2; D gene ambiguous. The length of the CDR3 is 15 residues. Germline lookup yields CDR1 LNHNV and CDR2 YYDKDF (reference sequence). The ends were cut back, 2 bases at V and 6 bases at J, with 16 bases in the middle. In DNA form, the CDR3 reads TGTGCCACCAGCAGATCCCACAGCGGGAGGAATGGCTACACCTTC. Translated, it gives CATSRSHSGRNGYTF. Filled out from reference TRBV15 and TRBJ1-2, the complete variable domain reads DAMVIQNPRYQVTQFGKPVTLSCSQTLNHNVMYWYQQKSSQAPKLLFHYYDKDFNNEADTPDNFQSRRPNTSFCFLDIRSPGLGDTAMYLCATSRSHSGRNGYTFGSGTRLTVV.

The chain is built from TRBV7-9 and TRBJ2-3, with 8 positions matching TRBD1. Trimming removed 5 bases from V and 3 bases from J; junction bases left unmatched: 7. CDR1 and CDR2 from the germline V gene are SEHNR and FQNEAQ (reference sequence). This CDR3 comprises 15 residues. CDR3 residues: CASSVWTGLTDTQYF. The CDR3 bases are TGTGCCAGCAGCGTCTGGACAGGGTTAACAGATACGCAGTATTTT.

This clone showed up just once. The chain carries TRBV7-8 and TRBJ1-4; D perhaps matches TRBD1 (5 bases). The V gene's germline CDR1 is SGHVS and CDR2 FQNEAQ. The CDR3 sequence is 17 residues long. V was shortened by 5 bases and J by 0 bases, with 16 bases between the two germline ends. CDR3 loop: CASSRVRALATNEKLFF. The CDR3 nucleotides read TGTGCCAGCAGCAGGGTCAGGGCCCTCGCAACTAATGAAAAACTGTTTTTT.

Written as DNA, the CDR3 is TGTGCCAGCAGCTCCGGGACAGGGGGACACGAGCAGTACTTC. Protein: CASSSGTGGHEQYF. The chain is built from TRBV11-2 and TRBJ2-7, with 11 bases lining up with TRBD1. The CDR3 spans 14 residues. The V gene end was trimmed by 4 bases and the J gene end by 5 bases; junction bases not matched to a gene: 4. The germline V gene encodes CDR1 SGHAT and CDR2 FQNNGV.

The chain carries TRBV5-6 and TRBJ1-1; tentatively, D is TRBD1 (5 bases). CDR3 size: 15 residues. The V end lost 2 bases, the J end lost 0 bases, and 11 bases lay between the germline ends. Germline lookup yields CDR1 SGHDT and CDR2 YYEEEE. CDR3 in DNA: TGTGCCAGCAGCTTTGGGGCGGCGATGAACACTGAAGCTTTCTTT. This sequence encodes CASSFGAAMNTEAFF. Based on the CDR3 plus reference TRBV5-6 and TRBJ1-1, the full variable domain is DAGVTQSPTHLIKTRGQQVTLRCSPKSGHDTVSWYQQALGQGPQFIFQYYEEEERQRGNFPDRFSGHQFPNYSSELNVNALLLGDSALYLCASSFGAAMNTEAFFGQGTRLTVV.

By share, this clone ranks as medium-sized. The rearrangement joins TRBV13 to TRBJ2-3, with a weak D call TRBD2 (6 bases). Germline loops: CDR1 PRHDT, CDR2 FYEKMQ (reference sequence). The CDR3 consists of 14 residues. Trimming removed 0 bases at V and 6 bases at J, with 10 bases between. The CDR3, as DNA: TGTGCCAGCAGCTTAGGGCGGGGCGACGATACGCAGTATTTT. This translates into CASSLGRGDDTQYF.

The gene calls are TRBV29-1 and TRBJ2-2; TRBD2 matches at 11 bases. The germline gives CDR1 SQVTM, CDR2 ANQGSEA. The CDR3 spans 14 residues. Germline trimming cut 4 bases from V and 6 bases from J; bases unmatched to any gene: 4. The CDR3 loop reads CSVALAGGAGELFF. DNA of the CDR3: TGCAGCGTTGCTCTAGCGGGAGGCGCCGGGGAGCTGTTTTTT.

CDR3 protein: CASEAATSGANVLTF. CDR3 DNA sequence: TGTGCCAGCGAGGCGGCCACCTCTGGGGCCAACGTCCTGACTTTC. This chain joins TRBV6-1 and TRBJ2-6; D is unclear. Trimming shortened V by 8 bases and J by 0 bases, and 11 bases separated the two germline ends. Germline V lookup: CDR1 MNHNS, CDR2 SASEGT. The CDR3 runs to 15 residues.

Written as DNA, the CDR3 is TGTGCCAGCAGTGGACTAGCGGGGGTGAACACCGGGGAGCTGTTTTTT. As protein: CASSGLAGVNTGELFF. This chain connects TRBV6-1 to TRBJ2-2; TRBD2 matches 12 bases. V was clipped by 4 bases and J by 1 base; unmatched bases: 1. The germline V gene encodes CDR1 MNHNS and CDR2 SASEGT. The CDR3 contains 16 residues.

The chain recombines TRBV18 with TRBJ2-7, with TRBD2 matching over 10 bases. CDR1 and CDR2 (germline): KGHSH, LQKENI. The CDR3 runs to 15 residues. V was pared by 5 bases and J by 6 bases, with 10 bases of the junction left unmatched. CDR3 nucleotide sequence: TGTGCCAGCTCAGACTCTAGCGGGAGTGGCAGCGAGCAGTACTTC. Its protein product is CASSDSSGSGSEQYF.